This T cell receptor beta chain was observed in a study of T cell repertoires in cytomegalovirus infection. Turning to the study itself: Shared public TCR beta signatures pointed to both CMV infection and a matching HLA type.

Worth noting for this clonotype: Its antigen is unidentified.

Between the trimmed V and J ends, which lost 5 bases and 2 bases, there was a span of 15 bases. The germline gives CDR1 MNHEY, CDR2 SVGEGT. The CDR3 covers 15 residues. In TCRdb, the reads were re-called with MiXCR into one record per CDR3 protein. Among hundreds of thousands of distinct CDR3 sequences listed, about 42% were seen once. The sequences come from cultured PBMCs, collected from culture after CMV antigen stimulation. The chain combines TRBV6-2 or TRBV6-3 with TRBJ2-5; TRBD2 is a possible D gene (5 bases). The origin of this receptor is a human donor in good health (CMV status not recorded). Some clones in this sample may be carry-over from other donors' samples. The CDR3 is CASSLGLIPQETQYF. The CDR3 DNA is TGTGCCAGCAGTCTCGGACTGATACCACAAGAGACCCAGTACTTC.